The source of this T cell receptor (beta chain) is a study of blood T cell repertoires in COVID-19. On the study more broadly: The cDNA or gDNA used as material had been derived from T cells, B-cell-depleted T cells, or PBMCs.

In the authors' workflow: From reference gene primer amplification, estimates of nucleated cell counts were derived. Method: immunoSEQ multiplex PCR; TCRdb's copy keeps in-frame clones and lacks some. The DNA gave D and trimming, while V, J and clone size come from that table. The data hold some 200,000 clones, with 87% observed a single time. In germline, CDR1 is LNHDA, CDR2 SQIVND (reference sequence). The CDR3 length is 15 residues. V was clipped by 2 bases and J by 0 bases, with 8 bases between them. This clonotype originated in a young woman who had recovered from COVID-19. The sample consisted of PBMCs or T cells enriched from blood (not recorded which). J is TRBJ1-3 and V is TRBV19; no definite D call. CDR3: CASSIQGSSGNTIYF. CDR3 bases: TGTGCCAGTAGTATACAAGGGAGCTCTGGAAACACCATATATTTT.